The rows below give T cell receptor beta chains drawn from one sample of a study of breast tumors, draining lymph nodes, adjacent tissues. TCRdb redid the calling of the multiplex PCR reads with MiXCR, one entry per CDR3 protein. The table lists about 230,000 distinct CDR3 sequences, approximately 29% of them singletons. Sequencing was performed on axillary lymph node tissue. The receptor set was obtained from a female donor with breast cancer. Some clones in this sample may be carry-over from other donors' samples. The CDR3 runs from the conserved cysteine through the conserved F or W.

v_gene	len	j_gene	CDR3aa
TRBV29-1	14	TRBJ2-7	CSAEGGQGPYEQYF
TRBV6-6	13	TRBJ2-7	CASRPRTGYEQYF
TRBV7-9	13	TRBJ2-2	CASTRQGFGELFF
TRBV5-1	15	TRBJ2-3	CAGSPDGTSTDTQYF
TRBV19	12	TRBJ2-3	CASRGATDTQYF
TRBV12-3/TRBV12-4	15	TRBJ2-1	CASSQDESSYNEQFF
TRBV2	15	TRBJ2-3	CASTGRPKGTDTQYF
TRBV20-1	13	TRBJ1-1	CSAVRGGNTAAFF
TRBV30	15	TRBJ1-4	CAWSGGGPGGEKLFF
TRBV11-2	17	TRBJ2-2	CASSLVEGTLGTGELFF
TRBV6-2/TRBV6-3	14	TRBJ2-5	CASSSGLEGETQYF
TRBV11-2	16	TRBJ1-5	CASSLGLAGGGEPQHF
TRBV6-5	13	TRBJ1-2	CASSLDKTYGYTF
TRBV14	15	TRBJ1-6	CASSQDQGAYSPLHF
TRBV20-1	17	TRBJ2-5	CSAILGTSGTSIETQHF
TRBV11-2	19	TRBJ2-1	CASGSLPLTSGTKDNEQFF
TRBV5-5	13	TRBJ1-3	CASSFPGESTIYF
TRBV6-2/TRBV6-3	11	TRBJ2-1	CASSQMSEQFF
TRBV12-3/TRBV12-4	16	TRBJ2-2	CASSKSGRADTGELFF
TRBV11-2	15	TRBJ2-3	CASSIRGEHTDTQYF
TRBV7-2	12	TRBJ1-2	CASSRVGDGYTF
TRBV7-2	14	TRBJ2-3	CASSFQGQADTQYF
TRBV28	20	TRBJ2-7	CASSLTPMLEAGGSQREQYF
TRBV30	13	TRBJ2-7	CAWSGGLDYEQYF
TRBV20-1	15	TRBJ1-5	CSAYFGRGYWQPQHF
TRBV29-1	11	TRBJ1-3	CSVSQGDTIYF
TRBV4-3	15	TRBJ1-1	CASSQAGRGRTEAFF
TRBV7-6	15	TRBJ1-4	CAGSTRQGAFEKLFF
TRBV6-5	15	TRBJ2-7	CASSYRGQRAYEQYF
TRBV30	15	TRBJ1-2	CAWSVFGSSNYGYTF
TRBV28	15	TRBJ1-4	CASCPHSVTNEKLFF
TRBV3-2	18	TRBJ2-7	CASSQGQGSGFSSCEQYF
TRBV30	16	TRBJ2-7	CAWKLAGGPSSYEQYF
TRBV7-3	14	TRBJ2-2	CASSLTGRIGELFF